This TCR beta chain was sequenced in a study of CD4 T cells in relation to SARS-CoV-2 and coronaviruses. Study in general: Crossreactive spike epitopes shared across donors were mapped to their HLA restriction.

The data were produced by immunoSEQ multiplex PCR, yet TCRdb's version contains in-frame clones alone and is incomplete. Altogether around 70,000 clones are present, approximately 87% being singletons, with the ten largest covering over 1.5%. In the case of this clone: The junction departs from the called germline gene at one end, perhaps through a read error.

This CDR3 is built from 11 residues. The germline gives CDR1 SGHRS, CDR2 YFSETQ. CD4+ T cells from unexposed donors were obtained before the COVID-19 pandemic (2011-2018). This clonotype was sampled from a human donor in good health. The gene calls are TRBV5-1 and TRBJ2-4; TRBD1 agrees at 7 bases. The sequenced sample consisted of memory CD4+ T cells from PBMCs. The CDR3 protein is CASSLGQDQHF. The CDR3 bases are TGCGCCAGCAGCTTAGGACAGGACCAGCACTTC.